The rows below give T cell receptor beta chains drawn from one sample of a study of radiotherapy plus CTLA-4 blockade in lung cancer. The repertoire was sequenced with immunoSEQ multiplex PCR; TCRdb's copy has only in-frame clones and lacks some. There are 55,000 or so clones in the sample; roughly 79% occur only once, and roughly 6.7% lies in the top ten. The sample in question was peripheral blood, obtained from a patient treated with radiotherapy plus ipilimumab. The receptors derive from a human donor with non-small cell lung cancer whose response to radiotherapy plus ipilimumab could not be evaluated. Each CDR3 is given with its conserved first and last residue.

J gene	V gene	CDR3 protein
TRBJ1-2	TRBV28	CASSQEGAPYGYTF
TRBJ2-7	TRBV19	CASSKHSTGGSSEQYF
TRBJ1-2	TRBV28	CASSFPSNYGYTF
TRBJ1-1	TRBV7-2	CASSRKGDTEAFF
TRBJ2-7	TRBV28	CASDSPLQYAEQYF
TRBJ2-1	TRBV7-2	CASSLASSGSFSYNEQFF
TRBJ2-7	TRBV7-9	CASIRTGGGEQYF
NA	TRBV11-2	CASSSVTRGYEQYF
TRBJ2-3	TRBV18	CASSPGRTDTQYF
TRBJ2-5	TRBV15	CATSRVGDQETQYF
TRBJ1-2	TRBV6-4	CASSEGGANYGYTF
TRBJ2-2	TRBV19	CASSISRGGSGELFF
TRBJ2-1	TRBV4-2	CASSQDRGGWEQFF
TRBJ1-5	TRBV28	CASIPGDRAMGGNQPQHF
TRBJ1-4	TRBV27	CASSFTRQVGEKLFF
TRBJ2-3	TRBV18	CASSPPASGRGDTQYF
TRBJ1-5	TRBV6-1	CASRTGSSNQPQHF
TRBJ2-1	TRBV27	CASSISLARSYNEQFF